These T cell receptor beta chains were read from a single sample in a study of a mutant IDH1 vaccine in newly diagnosed glioma. Antigens for these TCRs are unknown. Profiled with immunoSEQ multiplex PCR; TCRdb holds only in-frame clones, not every one. The repertoire holds over 30,000 clones, roughly three quarters seen once, with about a tenth in the top ten. Sequenced material: PBMCs, taken from a glioma patient whose treatment included an IDH1 peptide vaccine. These receptors were collected from a woman aged 25 to 39 with glioma. Some clones in this sample may be carry-over from other donors' samples. Each CDR3 is given with its conserved first and last residue. The D gene is left open where the match is weak. For some rows the clone size is stated as once, few or many, or as a class when expanded; others skip it.

clone_size j_call v_call d_call cdr3_aa cdr3_nt
- TRBJ1-2 TRBV5-6 - CASSSPGGGGYTF TGTGCCAGCAGCTCTCCGGGAGGTGGCGGCTACACCTTC
- TRBJ1-1 TRBV30 TRBD1 CAGRTGNTEAFF TGTGCCGGACGGACAGGCAACACTGAAGCTTTCTTT
- TRBJ1-4 TRBV5-6 TRBD1 CASSQGQLNEKLFF TGTGCCAGCAGCCAGGGACAGCTTAATGAAAAACTGTTTTTT
- TRBJ2-3 TRBV9 - CASTQGGGSTDTQYF TGTGCCAGCACCCAGGGTGGGGGCAGCACAGATACGCAGTATTTT
- TRBJ1-1 TRBV4-1 - CASSLQEGNTEAFF TGCGCCAGCAGCCTCCAGGAGGGGAACACTGAAGCTTTCTTT
- TRBJ2-7 TRBV10-3 TRBD1 CAITLDRGDYEQYF TGTGCCATTACCCTAGACAGGGGGGACTACGAGCAGTACTTC
once TRBJ2-3 TRBV5-6 - CASSWYFGDTQYF TGTGCCAGCAGCTGGTACTTCGGCGATACGCAGTATTTT
- TRBJ2-7 TRBV4-1 - CASSQVLGGDYEQYF TGCGCCAGCAGCCAAGTACTCGGAGGGGACTACGAGCAGTACTTC
- TRBJ1-1 TRBV9 TRBD1 CASSVGEGQTAFF TGTGCCAGCAGCGTAGGAGAGGGACAGACGGCTTTCTTT
- TRBJ2-1 TRBV14 TRBD2 CASSDLLAGGADEQFF TGTGCCAGCAGCGATCTACTAGCGGGAGGGGCGGATGAGCAGTTCTTC
once TRBJ1-2 TRBV14 - CASSQDRGNYGYTF TGTGCCAGCAGCCAAGATCGGGGGAACTATGGCTACACCTTC
- TRBJ1-1 TRBV7-9 - CASSQRAGGNTEAFF TGTGCCAGCAGCCAGCGGGCAGGAGGGAACACTGAAGCTTTCTTT
- TRBJ2-7 TRBV19 - CASSRTRGVGYEQYF TGTGCCAGTAGTAGGACCCGGGGAGTCGGTTACGAGCAGTACTTC
- TRBJ1-1 TRBV6-4 TRBD1 CASSASPDRLNTEAFF TGTGCCAGCAGTGCCTCCCCGGACAGGTTGAACACTGAAGCTTTCTTT
- TRBJ2-2 TRBV12-5 - CASGLGGELFF TGTGCTAGTGGTTTGGGAGGGGAGCTGTTTTTT
- TRBJ2-7 TRBV7-8 - CASSLPPEQYF TGTGCCAGCAGCTTGCCTCCCGAGCAGTACTTC
few TRBJ2-2 TRBV2 TRBD1 CASKGTGRGGELFF TGTGCCAGCAAGGGGACAGGCCGTGGCGGGGAGCTGTTTTTT
few TRBJ2-7 TRBV11-2 TRBD2 CASSLALTSGGSYEQYF TGTGCCAGCAGCTTAGCCCTTACTAGCGGGGGATCCTACGAGCAGTACTTC
- TRBJ2-3 TRBV4-1 - CASSQEVGGLSTDTQYF TGCGCCAGCAGCCAAGAAGTCGGGGGCTTAAGCACAGATACGCAGTATTTT
once TRBJ1-5 TRBV6-6 - CASSLGDRDYQPQHF TGTGCCAGCAGTTTGGGTGACAGAGACTATCAGCCCCAGCATTTT
- TRBJ2-1 TRBV7-7 TRBD2 CASSPTSGRVDEQFF TGTGCTAGCAGCCCAACTAGCGGGAGGGTCGATGAGCAGTTCTTC
- TRBJ2-3 TRBV7-2 TRBD1 CASSRMGTGGDTQYF TGTGCCAGCAGCCGAATGGGGACAGGAGGAGATACGCAGTATTTT
- TRBJ2-2 TRBV30 - CAWSVSVSGAGELFF TGTGCCTGGAGTGTCTCAGTGTCCGGGGCCGGGGAGCTGTTTTTT
- TRBJ2-2 TRBV28 - CASTHEAGRNTGELFF TGTGCCAGCACCCACGAGGCGGGCAGAAACACCGGGGAGCTGTTTTTT
once TRBJ1-5 TRBV19 - CASSIRGYNQPQHF TGTGCCAGTAGTATAAGGGGGTACAATCAGCCCCAGCATTTT
- TRBJ1-3 TRBV5-1 - CASSLYPVPGNTIYF TGCGCCAGCAGCTTGTATCCCGTACCTGGAAACACCATATATTTT
- TRBJ2-2 TRBV7-3 TRBD2 CASSSRTSGTGELFF TGTGCCAGCAGCTCTCGGACTAGCGGCACCGGGGAGCTGTTTTTT
few TRBJ1-1 TRBV2 TRBD1 CASRDREGTEAFF TGTGCCAGCAGGGACAGGGAGGGGACTGAAGCTTTCTTT
- TRBJ1-4 TRBV5-6 - CASSAYRAANEKLFF TGTGCCAGCAGCGCCTACAGGGCAGCTAATGAAAAACTGTTTTTT